The table lists the clone carrying this T cell receptor beta chain with many counts. This entry comes from a study of glioma-infiltrating T cells. The germline V gene encodes CDR1 LGHNA and CDR2 YNFKEQ. The V and J ends lost 1 base and 4 bases respectively, with 11 bases between them. CDR3 size: 15 residues. TCR alpha and beta CDR3 regions were amplified from RNA using iRepertoire nested multiplex PCR. Using its own MiXCR run on the multiplex PCR reads, TCRdb lists one record per CDR3 protein. This sample carries about 180,000 distinct CDR3 sequences, 43% of them seen once, and the ten largest clones take around 4.9%.

The sample was glioma tissue, nonneoplastic brain tissue, or PBMCs (not recorded which). This rearrangement joins TRBV4-2 to TRBJ1-5; possibly TRBD1 for D (5 bases). The sequence derives from a human donor with low-grade glioma or glioblastoma, undergoing nonglioma brain surgery, or in good health (not recorded which). CDR3: CASSQARERNQPQHF. CDR3 nucleotide sequence: TGTGCCAGCAGCCAAGCCAGGGAAAGGAATCAGCCCCAGCATTTT.